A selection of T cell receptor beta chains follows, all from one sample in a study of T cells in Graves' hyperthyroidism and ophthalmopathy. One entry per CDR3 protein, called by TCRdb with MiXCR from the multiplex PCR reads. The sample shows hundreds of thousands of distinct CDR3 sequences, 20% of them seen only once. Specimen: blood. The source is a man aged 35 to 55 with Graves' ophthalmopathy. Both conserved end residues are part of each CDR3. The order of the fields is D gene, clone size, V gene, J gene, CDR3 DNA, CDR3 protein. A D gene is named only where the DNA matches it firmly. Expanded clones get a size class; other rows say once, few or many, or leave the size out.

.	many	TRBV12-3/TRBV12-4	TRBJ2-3	TGTGCCACTACTTATGTTAGCGGATCTAGCACAGATACGCAGTATTTT	CATTYVSGSSTDTQYF
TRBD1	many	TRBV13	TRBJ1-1	TGTGCCAGCAGCCAGGGGACAGTCGAAGCTTTCTTT	CASSQGTVEAFF
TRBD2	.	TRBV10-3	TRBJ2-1	TGTGCCATCAGTGTTGCGGGAGGGTACAATGAGCAGTTCTTC	CAISVAGGYNEQFF
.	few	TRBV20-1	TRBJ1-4	TGCAGTGCTGACCGGGTCTCTAATGAAAAACTGTTTTTT	CSADRVSNEKLFF
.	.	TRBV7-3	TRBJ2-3	TGTGCCAGCAGCCTTACACACACTTCCACAGATACGCAGTATTTT	CASSLTHTSTDTQYF
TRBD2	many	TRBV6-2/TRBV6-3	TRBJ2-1	TGTGCCAGCAGTTACGGGGGACTAGCGGGATACAATGAGCAGTTCTTC	CASSYGGLAGYNEQFF
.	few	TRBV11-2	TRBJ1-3	TGTGCCAGCAGCTTATCAGTGTTGGGAAACACCATATATTTT	CASSLSVLGNTIYF
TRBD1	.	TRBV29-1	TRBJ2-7	TGCAGCGTTGAAAGCCTCGGACAGGGGAGCTACGAGCAGTACTTC	CSVESLGQGSYEQYF
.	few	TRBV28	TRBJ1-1	TGTGCCAGCAGGTCCAGGAGGGACATTGACGAAGCTTTCTTT	CASRSRRDIDEAFF
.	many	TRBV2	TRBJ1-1	TGTGCCAGCAGTGAAGAGCGCAGGAACACTGAAGCTTTCTTT	CASSEERRNTEAFF
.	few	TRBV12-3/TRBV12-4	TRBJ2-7	TGTGCCAGCAGACCCTCACTAGTCTACGAGCAGTACTTC	CASRPSLVYEQYF
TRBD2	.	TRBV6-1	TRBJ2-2	TGTGCCAGCATTCGGACTAGCAACACCGGGGAGCTGTTTTTT	CASIRTSNTGELFF
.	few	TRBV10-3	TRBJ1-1	TGTGCCATCAGTGGACGACAGCTAGATTGGAACACTGAAGCTTTCTTT	CAISGRQLDWNTEAFF
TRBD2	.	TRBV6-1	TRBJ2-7	TGTGCCAGTCTGAGGCTAGCGGGAGGTAAATACGAGCAGTACTTC	CASLRLAGGKYEQYF
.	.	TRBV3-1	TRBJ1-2	TGTGCCAGCAGCCAACTGGCCGGGTCTAATGGCTACACCTTC	CASSQLAGSNGYTF
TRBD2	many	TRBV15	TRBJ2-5	TGTGCCACGCGCGGGGAGGGCTTCCGTGAGACCCAGTACTTC	CATRGEGFRETQYF
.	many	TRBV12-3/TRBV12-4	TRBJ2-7	TGTGCCAGCAGTGTAGGACAGTTAGGCTACGAGCAGTACTTC	CASSVGQLGYEQYF
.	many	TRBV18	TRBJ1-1	TGTGCCAGCTCACCACCTAAGGTACTGAACACTGAAGCTTTCTTT	CASSPPKVLNTEAFF
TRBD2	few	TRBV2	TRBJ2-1	TGTGCCAGCAAGGGCGGGGGGTTCTACAATGAGCAGTTCTTC	CASKGGGFYNEQFF
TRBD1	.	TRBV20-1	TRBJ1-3	TGCAGTGCTAGGACCGGGACAGGGGGAAACACCATATATTTT	CSARTGTGGNTIYF
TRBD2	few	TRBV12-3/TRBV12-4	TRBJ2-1	TGTGCCAGCAGCCTACCCGGTATAGCGGGATCCAATGAGCAGTTCTTC	CASSLPGIAGSNEQFF
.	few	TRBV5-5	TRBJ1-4	TGTGCCAGCAGCTGGGCAGGGGATGATCGCGAAAAACTGTTTTTT	CASSWAGDDREKLFF
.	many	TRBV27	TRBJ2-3	TGTGCCTCAGCTCGGATCGGTAGCACAGATACGCAGTATTTT	CASARIGSTDTQYF
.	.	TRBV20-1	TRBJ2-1	TGCAGTGCAGGGGACTCCCAGAGCTCCTACAATGAGCAGTTCTTC	CSAGDSQSSYNEQFF
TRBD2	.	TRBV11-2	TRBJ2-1	TGTGCCAGCAGTGACCCCCCCACCCTAGCGGGGGGGGGAGTTTCTGGCGAGCAGTTCTTC	CASSDPPTLAGGGVSGEQFF
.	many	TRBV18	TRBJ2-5	TGTGCCAGCTCACCCGCCTCGGGGGAAGAGACCCAGTACTTC	CASSPASGEETQYF
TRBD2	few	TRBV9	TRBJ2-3	TGTGCCAGCAGCGTCGGCGGGAGGCTGGATACGCAGTATTTT	CASSVGGRLDTQYF
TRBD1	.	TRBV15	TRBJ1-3	TGTGCCACCAGCGGAGGACAGGAGGGAAACACCATATATTTT	CATSGGQEGNTIYF
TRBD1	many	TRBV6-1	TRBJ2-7	TGTGCCAGCCAAATCCTGACAGGGAGAATCTACGAGCAGTACTTC	CASQILTGRIYEQYF
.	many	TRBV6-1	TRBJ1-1	TGTGCCAGCAGGATCGCCGGGACCGGGACTTCTGAAGCTTTCTTT	CASRIAGTGTSEAFF
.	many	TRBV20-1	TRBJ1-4	TGCAGTGCTAGTGGGGTGGCTAATGAAAAACTGTTTTTT	CSASGVANEKLFF
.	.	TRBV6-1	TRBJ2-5	TGTGCCAGCAGTCCGGACACTCGGCGACAGACCCAGTACTTC	CASSPDTRRQTQYF
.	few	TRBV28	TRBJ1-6	TGTGCCAGCTTCGGGACTCCTTATTCACCCCTCCACTTT	CASFGTPYSPLHF
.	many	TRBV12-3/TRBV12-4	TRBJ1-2	TGTGCCAGCAGTTTAGGGAACTATGGCTACACCTTC	CASSLGNYGYTF
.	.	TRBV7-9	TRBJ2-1	TGTGCCAGCAGCCTTATACCCTCACAGGGTAATGAGCAGTTCTTC	CASSLIPSQGNEQFF
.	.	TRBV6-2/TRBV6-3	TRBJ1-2	TGTGCCAGCAGAACCGGGGCAGGGATGCGAGGCTACACCTTC	CASRTGAGMRGYTF
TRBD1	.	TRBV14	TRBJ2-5	TGTGCCAGCAGCCAAGCCGGGACAGGGTTAGAAGAGACCCAGTACTTC	CASSQAGTGLEETQYF
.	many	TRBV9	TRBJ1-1	TGTGCCAGCAGCGTCCGAGGGATCACTGAAGCTTTCTTT	CASSVRGITEAFF
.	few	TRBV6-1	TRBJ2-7	TGTGCCAGCAGCCCGGGGGCTCTCTCCTACGAGCAGTACTTC	CASSPGALSYEQYF
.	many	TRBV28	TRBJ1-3	TGTGCCAGCAGTTTAAGGAGTTTCAGAAACACCATATATTTT	CASSLRSFRNTIYF